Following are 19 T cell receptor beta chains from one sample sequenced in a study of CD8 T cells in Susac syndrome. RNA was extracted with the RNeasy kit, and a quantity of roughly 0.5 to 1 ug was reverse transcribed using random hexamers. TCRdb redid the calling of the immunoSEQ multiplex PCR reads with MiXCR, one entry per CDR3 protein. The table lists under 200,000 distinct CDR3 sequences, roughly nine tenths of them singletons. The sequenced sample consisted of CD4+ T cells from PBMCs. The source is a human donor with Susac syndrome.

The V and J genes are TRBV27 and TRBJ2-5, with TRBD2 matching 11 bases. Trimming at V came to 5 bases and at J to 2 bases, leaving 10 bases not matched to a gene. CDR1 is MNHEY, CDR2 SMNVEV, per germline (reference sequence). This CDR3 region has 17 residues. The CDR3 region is CASSRRLAGMSQETQYF. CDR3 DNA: TGTGCCAGCAGTAGAAGACTAGCGGGGATGTCACAAGAGACCCAGTACTTC.

Here the CDR3 DNA reads TGTGCCAGCAGTCGCGGACTAGCGGGAGCCTACGAGCAGTACTTC. Translating gives CASSRGLAGAYEQYF. The chain has TRBV6-6 and TRBJ2-7; 13 bases map to TRBD2. The germline CDR1 and CDR2 sequences are MNHNY and SVGAGI (reference sequence). The CDR3 runs to 15 residues. The V gene end was trimmed by 5 bases and the J gene end by 2 bases; junction bases not matched to a gene: 3.

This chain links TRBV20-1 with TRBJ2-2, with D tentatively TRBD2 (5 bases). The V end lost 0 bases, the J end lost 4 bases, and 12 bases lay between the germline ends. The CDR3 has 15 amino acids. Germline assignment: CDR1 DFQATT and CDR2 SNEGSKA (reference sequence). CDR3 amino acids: CSARDGSYGTGELFF. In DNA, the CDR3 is TGCAGTGCTAGAGATGGGAGTTACGGCACCGGGGAGCTGTTTTTT.

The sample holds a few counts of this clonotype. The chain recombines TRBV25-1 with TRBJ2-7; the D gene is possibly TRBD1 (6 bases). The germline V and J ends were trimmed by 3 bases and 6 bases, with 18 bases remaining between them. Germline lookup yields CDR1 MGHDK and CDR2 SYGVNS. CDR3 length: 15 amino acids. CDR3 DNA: TGTGCCAGCAGTGAGATCGTACAGGGATCGGGCGAGCAGTACTTC. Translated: CASSEIVQGSGEQYF.

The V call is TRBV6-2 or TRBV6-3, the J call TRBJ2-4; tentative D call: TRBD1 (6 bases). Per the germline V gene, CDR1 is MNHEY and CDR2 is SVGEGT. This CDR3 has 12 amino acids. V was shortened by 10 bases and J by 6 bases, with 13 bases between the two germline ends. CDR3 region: CAIGTLGNIQYF. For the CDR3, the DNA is TGTGCCATCGGGACACTCGGAAACATTCAGTACTTC.

The chain's CDR3 is CSARDSWRINEQFF. CDR3 DNA sequence: TGCAGTGCTAGAGATTCCTGGCGGATCAATGAGCAGTTCTTC. The chain combines TRBV20-1 with TRBJ2-1, with D unclear. Germline values: CDR1 DFQATT, CDR2 SNEGSKA (reference sequence). The CDR3 runs 14 residues. V gave up 0 bases and J gave up 6 bases, with 12 bases separating them.

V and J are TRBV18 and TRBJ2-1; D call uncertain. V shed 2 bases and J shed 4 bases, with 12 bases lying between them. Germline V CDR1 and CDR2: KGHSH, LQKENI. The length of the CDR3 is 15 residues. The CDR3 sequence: CASSPGSERYNEQFF. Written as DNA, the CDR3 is TGTGCCAGCTCACCAGGCTCCGAGAGATACAATGAGCAGTTCTTC. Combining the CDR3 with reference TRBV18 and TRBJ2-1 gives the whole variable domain NAGVMQNPRHLVRRRGQEARLRCSPMKGHSHVYWYRQLPEEGLKFMVYLQKENIIDESGMPKERFSAEFPKEGPSILRIQQVVRGDSAAYFCASSPGSERYNEQFFGPGTRLTVL.

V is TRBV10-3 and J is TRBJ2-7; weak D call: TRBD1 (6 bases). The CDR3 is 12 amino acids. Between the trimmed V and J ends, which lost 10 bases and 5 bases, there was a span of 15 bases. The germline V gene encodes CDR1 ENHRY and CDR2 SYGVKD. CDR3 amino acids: CATGKTGNEQYF. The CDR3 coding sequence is TGTGCCACCGGAAAAACAGGGAACGAGCAGTACTTC.

The DNA for the CDR3 is TGCGCCAGCACCACAGGGGAAGCGAACACCGGGGAGCTGTTTTTT. It is translated as CASTTGEANTGELFF. The chain joins TRBV5-1 to TRBJ2-2, with 7 bases lining up with TRBD1. From germline, CDR1 is SGHRS and CDR2 YFSETQ. The CDR3 sequence is 15 residues long. J lost 0 bases, V lost 6 bases, and 5 bases had no gene match. Full variable domain (outside the CDR3, taken from reference TRBV5-1 and TRBJ2-2): KAGVTQTPRYLIKTRGQQVTLSCSPISGHRSVSWYQQTPGQGLQFLFEYFSETQRNKGNFPGRFSGRQFSNSRSEMNVSTLELGDSALYLCASTTGEANTGELFFGEGSRLTVL.

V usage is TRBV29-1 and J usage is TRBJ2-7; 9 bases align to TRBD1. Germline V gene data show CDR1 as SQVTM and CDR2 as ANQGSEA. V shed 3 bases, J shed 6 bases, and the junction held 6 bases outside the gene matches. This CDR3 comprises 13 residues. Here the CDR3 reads CSVEGTGLGEQYF. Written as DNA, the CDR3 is TGCAGCGTTGAGGGGACAGGGTTAGGCGAGCAGTACTTC.

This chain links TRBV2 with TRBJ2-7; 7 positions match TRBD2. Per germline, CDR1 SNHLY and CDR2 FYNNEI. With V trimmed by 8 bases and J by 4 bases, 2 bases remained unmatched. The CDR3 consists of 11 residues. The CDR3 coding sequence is TGTGCCAGCGGGGGGGTATACGAGCAGTACTTC. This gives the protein CASGGVYEQYF. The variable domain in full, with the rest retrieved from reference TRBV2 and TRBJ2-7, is EPEVTQTPSHQVTQMGQEVILRCVPISNHLYFYWYRQILGQKVEFLVSFYNNEISEKSEIFDDQFSVERPDGSNFTLKIRSTKLEDSAMYFCASGGVYEQYFGPGTRLTVT.

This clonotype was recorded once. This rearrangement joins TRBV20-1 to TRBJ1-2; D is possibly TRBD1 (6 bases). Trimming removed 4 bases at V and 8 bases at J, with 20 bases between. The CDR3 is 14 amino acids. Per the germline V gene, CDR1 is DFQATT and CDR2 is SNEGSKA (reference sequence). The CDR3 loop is CSAISAGADRGYTF. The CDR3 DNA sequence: TGCAGTGCTATTTCCGCGGGGGCAGATCGCGGCTACACCTTC.

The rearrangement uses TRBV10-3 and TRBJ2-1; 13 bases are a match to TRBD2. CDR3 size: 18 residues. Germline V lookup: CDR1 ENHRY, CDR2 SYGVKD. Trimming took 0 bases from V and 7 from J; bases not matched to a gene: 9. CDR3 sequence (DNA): TGTGCCATCAGTGAGTCGGGAGTACTAGCGGGGGGGTCGAATGAGCAGTTCTTC. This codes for CAISESGVLAGGSNEQFF.

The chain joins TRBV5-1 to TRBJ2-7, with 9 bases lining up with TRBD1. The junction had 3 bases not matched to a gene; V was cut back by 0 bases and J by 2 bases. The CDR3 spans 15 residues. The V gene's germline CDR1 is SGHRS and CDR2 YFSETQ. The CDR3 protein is CASSLVGTGPYEQYF. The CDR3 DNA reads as TGCGCCAGCAGCTTGGTCGGGACAGGGCCCTACGAGCAGTACTTC.

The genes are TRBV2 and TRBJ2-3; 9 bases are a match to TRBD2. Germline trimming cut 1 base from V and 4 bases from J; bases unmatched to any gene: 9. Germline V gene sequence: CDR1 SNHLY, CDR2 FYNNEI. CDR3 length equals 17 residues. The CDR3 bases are TGTGCCAGCAGTGAAGAGTCAGGACTAGCGACTGCAGATACGCAGTATTTT. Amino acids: CASSEESGLATADTQYF.

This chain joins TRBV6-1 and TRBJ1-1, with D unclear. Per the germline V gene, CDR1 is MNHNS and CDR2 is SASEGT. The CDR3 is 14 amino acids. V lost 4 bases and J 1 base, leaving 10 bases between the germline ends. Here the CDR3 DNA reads TGTGCCAGCAGTGCTTGGCAGGCGAACACTGAAGCTTTCTTT. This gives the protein CASSAWQANTEAFF.

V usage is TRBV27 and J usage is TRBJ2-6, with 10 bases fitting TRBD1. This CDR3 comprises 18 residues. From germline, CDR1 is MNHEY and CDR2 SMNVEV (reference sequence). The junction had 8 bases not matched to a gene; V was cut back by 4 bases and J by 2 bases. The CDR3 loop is CASSSPGQGFAGANVLTF. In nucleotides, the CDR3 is TGTGCCAGCAGTTCCCCGGGACAGGGGTTCGCTGGGGCCAACGTCCTGACTTTC.

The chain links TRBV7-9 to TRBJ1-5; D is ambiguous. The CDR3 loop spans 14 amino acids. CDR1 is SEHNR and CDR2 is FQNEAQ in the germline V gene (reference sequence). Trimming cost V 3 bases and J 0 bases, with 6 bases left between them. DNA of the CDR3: TGTGCCAGCAGCTTCACCGGTAGCAATCAGCCCCAGCATTTT. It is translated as CASSFTGSNQPQHF.

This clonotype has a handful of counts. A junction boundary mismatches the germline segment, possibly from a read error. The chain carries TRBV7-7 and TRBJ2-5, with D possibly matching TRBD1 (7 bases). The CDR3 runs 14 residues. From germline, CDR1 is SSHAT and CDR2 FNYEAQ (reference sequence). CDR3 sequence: CASSLTPGGETQYF. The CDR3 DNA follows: TGTGCTAGCAGCTTAACCCCAGGGGGGGAGACCCAGTACTTC.